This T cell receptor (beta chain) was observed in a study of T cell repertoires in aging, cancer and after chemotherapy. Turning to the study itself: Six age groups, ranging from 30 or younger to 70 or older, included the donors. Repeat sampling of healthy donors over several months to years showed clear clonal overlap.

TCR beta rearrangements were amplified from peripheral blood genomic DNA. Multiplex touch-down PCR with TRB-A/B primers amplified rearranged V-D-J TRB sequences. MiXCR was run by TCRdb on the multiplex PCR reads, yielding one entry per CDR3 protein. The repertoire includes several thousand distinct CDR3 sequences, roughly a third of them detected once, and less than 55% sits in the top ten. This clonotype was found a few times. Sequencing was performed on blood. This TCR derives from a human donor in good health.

This chain's CDR3 is CASPRGGIVTGELFF. In DNA form, the CDR3 reads TGTGCCAGCCCGCGTGGCGGTATTGTCACCGGGGAGCTGTTTTTT. The V call is TRBV6-6, the J call TRBJ2-2, with D uncertain. Germline V gene sequence: CDR1 MNHNY, CDR2 SVGAGI (reference sequence). Deletions cut 8 bases from V and 4 bases from J, with 17 bases between. This CDR3 region has 15 residues.